Included here is one T cell receptor (beta chain) sequence, with context. These data belong to a study of T cell responses to AZD1222 COVID-19 vaccine. Clones were read by immunoSEQ multiplex PCR, and TCRdb kept only the in-frame ones, dropping some. The table has 45,000 to 55,000 clones, roughly 84% seen once; the top ten hold 20%. CDR1 and CDR2 (germline): MGHRA, YSYEKL. V was cut by 1 base and J by 2 bases, with 18 bases left in between. The CDR3 runs 18 residues. The rearrangement uses TRBV4-1 and TRBJ1-3; a weak D match, TRBD1 (6 bases). Source: peripheral blood, taken on day 0 of MenACWY control vaccination. This sequence originates from an adult in good health. The CDR3 bases are TGCGCCAGCAGCCAAGGGTGGCTTAAACAGGGAGCTGGAAACACCATATATTTT. As protein: CASSQGWLKQGAGNTIYF.